The 29 T cell receptor beta chains below were found in one sample sequenced in a study of identical twins. TCRdb re-called the 5' RACE reads through MiXCR, storing one row per CDR3 protein. This sample has some 500,000 distinct CDR3 sequences, with 13% to 15% found just once. These data were also reused for a study on yellow fever vaccine responses in identical twins.

The source material was CD4+ T cells sorted from blood. Source of these receptors: a woman between 18 and 29 years old in good health.

The V and J genes are TRBV10-3 and TRBJ1-2, with unresolved D. Between the trimmed V and J ends, which lost 4 bases and 0 bases, there was a span of 6 bases. Per the germline V gene, CDR1 is ENHRY and CDR2 is SYGVKD. The CDR3 runs to 13 residues. CDR3 bases: TGTGCCATCAGTGCTTCAGCTAACTATGGCTACACCTTC. Its protein product is CAISASANYGYTF.

The chain recombines TRBV18 with TRBJ2-5; perhaps TRBD2 as D (5 bases). This CDR3 contains 15 residues. Per the germline V gene, CDR1 is KGHSH and CDR2 is LQKENI. The ends were cut back, 2 bases at V and 2 bases at J, with 12 bases in the middle. The CDR3 region is CASSPRFGIQETQYF. CDR3 coding DNA: TGTGCCAGCTCACCAAGGTTCGGGATACAAGAGACCCAGTACTTC. Full variable domain (remainder filled in from reference TRBV18 and TRBJ2-5): NAGVMQNPRHLVRRRGQEARLRCSPMKGHSHVYWYRQLPEEGLKFMVYLQKENIIDESGMPKERFSAEFPKEGPSILRIQQVVRGDSAAYFCASSPRFGIQETQYFGPGTRLLVL.

There are a few counts of this clonotype. The rearrangement joins TRBV7-2 to TRBJ2-1; D is possibly TRBD2 (6 bases). V was clipped by 4 bases and J by 4 bases, with 11 bases between them. This CDR3 is 14 amino acids long. Germline V gives CDR1 SGHTA, CDR2 FQGNSA. Here the CDR3 DNA reads TGTGCCAGCAGCTCGGGACTTGCTTACAATGAGCAGTTCTTC. Protein product: CASSSGLAYNEQFF. Looking up the rest from reference TRBV7-2 and TRBJ2-1 gives the full variable domain: GAGVSQSPSNKVTEKGKDVELRCDPISGHTALYWYRQSLGQGLEFLIYFQGNSAPDKSGLPSDRFSAERTGGSVSTLTIQRTQQEDSAVYLCASSSGLAYNEQFFGPGTRLTVL.

This chain connects TRBV15 to TRBJ1-2, with TRBD1 identical over 7 bases. The junction had 2 bases not matched to a gene; V was cut back by 5 bases and J by 2 bases. The CDR3 is 13 residues long. Germline CDR1 and CDR2: LNHNV and YYDKDF (reference sequence). CDR3 sequence (DNA): TGTGCCACCAGCTGGGGACAGAACTATGGCTACACCTTC. Protein: CATSWGQNYGYTF.

The genes are TRBV4-1 and TRBJ2-7, with D tentatively TRBD2 (6 bases). V gave up 4 bases and J gave up 0 bases, with 19 bases separating them. The CDR3 is 17 amino acids. Germline V gene sequence: CDR1 MGHRA, CDR2 YSYEKL. In DNA, the CDR3 is TGCGCCAGCAGCCTCGTGAGCGCGGGGCGATCCTCCTACGAGCAGTACTTC. It yields the protein CASSLVSAGRSSYEQYF.

This clonotype was seen at least ten times. The chain links TRBV5-1 to TRBJ2-3; possible D gene TRBD2, 5 bases. V was clipped by 4 bases and J by 6 bases, with 9 bases between them. The CDR3 is 12 amino acids. Germline CDR1 is SGHRS and CDR2 is YFSETQ. The DNA for the CDR3 is TGCGCCAGCAGCCCTCCGGGGGATACGCAGTATTTT. Its translation is CASSPPGDTQYF.

This clonotype was counted ten times or more. The chain joins TRBV12-3 or TRBV12-4 to TRBJ2-5; D call uncertain. V dropped 10 bases and J dropped 4 bases, with 13 bases sitting between them. This CDR3 contains 12 residues. The CDR3 reads CATARHGETQYF. DNA of the CDR3: TGTGCCACCGCCCGGCACGGAGAGACCCAGTACTTC.

This clonotype was counted ten times or more. V and J are TRBV4-3 and TRBJ2-5; 7 bases fit TRBD2. V was clipped by 0 bases and J by 5 bases; unmatched bases: 6. This CDR3 contains 15 residues. Germline values: CDR1 LGHNA, CDR2 YSLEER. CDR3 sequence (DNA): TGCGCCAGCAGCCAAGATGGGGGGGGACGGGAGACCCAGTACTTC. It specifies CASSQDGGGRETQYF.

This clonotype was seen more than once but under ten times. The J gene is TRBJ2-7, the V gene TRBV18; D is possibly TRBD1 (5 bases). V gave up 2 bases and J gave up 2 bases, with 13 bases separating them. The germline CDR1 and CDR2 sequences are KGHSH and LQKENI. The CDR3 has 15 residues. The CDR3 reads CASSPAQVPPYEQYF. The DNA for the CDR3 is TGTGCCAGCTCACCAGCACAGGTCCCCCCCTACGAGCAGTACTTC.

This clonotype has a count of ten or more. The rearrangement joins TRBV5-1 to TRBJ2-7; unclear D gene. With 2 bases removed from V and 6 bases from J, the gap between germline ends came to 12 bases. CDR3 length: 13 residues. Germline CDR1 SGHRS, CDR2 YFSETQ. The CDR3 nucleotides are TGCGCCAGCAGCTTCAGTGGATCCGTCGAGCAGTACTTC. Translated, it gives CASSFSGSVEQYF.

A few counts support this clonotype. The CDR3 loop is CASSFLAGVSGDTGELFF. The CDR3 DNA sequence: TGTGCCAGCAGTTTTCTGGCAGGGGTGTCCGGGGACACCGGGGAGCTGTTTTTT. The J gene is TRBJ2-2, the V gene TRBV12-3 or TRBV12-4, with D possibly being TRBD1 (6 bases). V lost 3 bases to trimming and J lost 3 bases, with 20 bases between them. The CDR3 covers 18 residues.

There are many counts of this clonotype. The gene calls are TRBV7-8 and TRBJ2-3, with D perhaps matching TRBD1 or TRBD2 (5 bases each). Germline loops: CDR1 SGHVS, CDR2 FQNEAQ. Trimming left V 5 bases short and J 3 bases short, with 12 bases between. The CDR3 runs 14 residues. The CDR3 region is CASSPQGVTDTQYF. The DNA for the CDR3 is TGTGCCAGCAGCCCCCAGGGAGTTACAGATACGCAGTATTTT.

The rearrangement uses TRBV24-1 and TRBJ1-1; D gene uncertain. This CDR3 spans 11 amino acids. V was pared by 6 bases and J by 1 base, with 2 bases between. The V gene's germline CDR1 is KGHDR and CDR2 SFDVKD. The CDR3 reads CATSKNTEAFF. The CDR3 bases are TGTGCCACCAGTAAGAACACTGAAGCTTTCTTT.

The J gene is TRBJ2-1, the V gene TRBV18; D not resolved. This CDR3 has 13 amino acids. Trimming removed 3 bases from V and 7 bases from J, with 10 bases in between. The germline V gene has CDR1 KGHSH and CDR2 LQKENI. This chain's CDR3 is CASSPQLLNEQFF. DNA for the CDR3: TGTGCCAGCTCACCGCAACTCTTAAATGAGCAGTTCTTC.

This clonotype was seen at least ten times. The chain links TRBV6-5 to TRBJ2-7; a possible D gene is TRBD1 (5 bases). V was cut by 6 bases and J by 7 bases, with 13 bases left in between. This CDR3 is built from 12 residues. CDR1 and CDR2 from the germline V gene are MNHEY and SVGAGI. CDR3 DNA sequence: TGTGCCAGCAGCCGCGACAGTCGTGAGCAGTACTTC. This gives the protein CASSRDSREQYF.

The CDR3 DNA reads as TGTGCCAGTAGGACAACAGGGACGGATACGCAGTATTTT. Its translation is CASRTTGTDTQYF. The chain carries TRBV19 and TRBJ2-3, with a weak D call TRBD1 (6 bases). CDR3 length: 13 residues. V was shortened by 6 bases and J by 6 bases, with 13 bases between the two germline ends. The germline V gene has CDR1 LNHDA and CDR2 SQIVND (reference sequence).

This clonotype has just a few counts. This chain connects TRBV6-2 or TRBV6-3 to TRBJ2-7; D uncertain. Per the germline V gene, CDR1 is MNHEY and CDR2 is SVGEGT. This CDR3 has 15 residues. Trimming pared 4 bases from V and 0 bases from J, leaving 13 bases between. DNA of the CDR3: TGTGCCAGCAGTTTTAGACACCCATCCTCCTACGAGCAGTACTTC. Encoded protein: CASSFRHPSSYEQYF.

This clonotype was seen repeatedly, ten times or more. The genes are TRBV5-1 and TRBJ2-3; tentatively, D is TRBD1 (5 bases). The V end lost 0 bases, the J end lost 5 bases, and 10 bases lay between the germline ends. Germline V gene lookup returns CDR1 SGHRS and CDR2 YFSETQ. CDR3 length: 14 residues. This CDR3 reads CASSLGSGKDTQYF. CDR3 DNA: TGCGCCAGCAGCTTGGGCTCAGGGAAAGATACGCAGTATTTT.

The V call is TRBV24-1, the J call TRBJ2-2; no clear D gene. Germline loops: CDR1 KGHDR, CDR2 SFDVKD. The V and J ends lost 2 bases and 1 base respectively, with 7 bases between them. CDR3 length: 15 residues. CDR3 region: CATSDSTENTGELFF. The CDR3 region has the DNA TGTGCCACCAGTGATTCAACAGAGAACACCGGGGAGCTGTTTTTT.

The sample holds a few counts of this clonotype. V and J are TRBV15 and TRBJ1-6, with a possible D match to TRBD1 (6 bases). The CDR3 runs 15 residues. V shed 1 base and J shed 9 bases, with 13 bases lying between them. Germline V lookup: CDR1 LNHNV, CDR2 YYDKDF (reference sequence). The CDR3 sequence: CATSRAGQGSSPLHF. The CDR3 DNA reads TGTGCCACCAGCAGAGCCGGCCAGGGGAGTTCACCCCTCCACTTT.

This clonotype has a count of ten or more. The rearrangement uses TRBV12-3 or TRBV12-4 and TRBJ1-5; 8 nucleotides match TRBD1. V dropped 7 bases and J dropped 6; count of bases not matched to a gene: 17. There are 17 residues in the CDR3. CDR3 residues: CASKTGPQGVSSQPQHF. The CDR3 DNA follows: TGTGCCAGCAAAACCGGGCCACAGGGGGTTTCGAGTCAGCCCCAGCATTTT.

This clonotype was observed at least ten times. The rearrangement uses TRBV7-3 and TRBJ2-1, with D perhaps TRBD1 (5 bases). Germline CDR1 and CDR2: SGHTA and FQGTGA. V shed 3 bases and J shed 0 bases, with 9 bases lying between them. The CDR3 has 15 residues. CDR3 DNA sequence: TGTGCCAGCAGCTTTGACAGTAGCTCCTACAATGAGCAGTTCTTC. It translates to CASSFDSSSYNEQFF.

This clonotype occurred a few times. The CDR3 here is CASSPTADRASVRGYTF. The CDR3 bases are TGCGCCAGCAGCCCGACGGCGGACAGAGCCTCTGTTCGGGGCTACACCTTC. The chain uses TRBV5-1 and TRBJ1-2, with D possibly being TRBD1 (6 bases). Germline lookup yields CDR1 SGHRS and CDR2 YFSETQ. Trimming removed 4 bases at V and 8 bases at J, with 27 bases between. The CDR3 contains 17 residues.

This clonotype has only a few counts. The V and J genes are TRBV14 and TRBJ2-7, with 16 bases fitting TRBD2. The CDR3 spans 16 residues. The germline V gene has CDR1 SGHDN and CDR2 FVKESK. Trimming cost V 4 bases and J 2 bases; bases outside gene matches: 2. The CDR3, as DNA: TGTGCCAGCAGCCCGGGACTAGCGGGAGGGACCTACGAGCAGTACTTC. Encoded protein: CASSPGLAGGTYEQYF.

The genes are TRBV9 and TRBJ2-2; the D is unclear. Germline CDR1 is SGDLS and CDR2 is YYNGEE. The CDR3 sequence is 14 residues long. Trimming removed 2 bases from V and 2 bases from J, with 7 bases in between. The CDR3 sequence: CASSVTINTGELFF. CDR3 nucleotide sequence: TGTGCCAGCAGCGTGACCATAAACACCGGGGAGCTGTTTTTT.

This clonotype was picked up a small number of times. The chain uses TRBV12-5 and TRBJ1-1; 8 nucleotides agree with TRBD1. The J segment lost 11 bases and the V segment lost 5 bases, leaving 10 bases of the junction unmatched. There are 13 residues in the CDR3. Germline assignment: CDR1 LGHNT and CDR2 FRNRAP. This CDR3 reads CASGLQPGGWAFF. In DNA, the CDR3 is TGTGCTAGTGGTCTACAGCCAGGGGGCTGGGCTTTCTTT.

Comment on this clonotype: At one of its ends the junction is not consistent with the germline gene, which may arise from a read error. This chain connects TRBV7-2 to TRBJ2-1, with 8 bases that match TRBD2. The germline V gene encodes CDR1 SGHTA and CDR2 FQGNSA. There are 12 residues in the CDR3. The CDR3 loop is CASSLGSVAGTF. The CDR3 nucleotides read TGTGCCAGCAGCTTAGGCTCGGTAGCGGGGACCTTC.

This clonotype was found a few times. The chain links TRBV28 to TRBJ2-5; D not resolved. The length of the CDR3 is 11 residues. V was trimmed by 1 base and J by 7 bases, leaving 4 bases between them. Per the germline V gene, CDR1 is MDHEN and CDR2 is SYDVKM. The CDR3 sequence: CASSLSWTQYF. CDR3 DNA sequence: TGTGCCAGCAGTTTATCATGGACCCAGTACTTC.

The J gene is TRBJ2-2, the V gene TRBV4-2; no definite D call. This CDR3 spans 14 amino acids. The germline gives CDR1 LGHNA, CDR2 YNFKEQ. Trimming pared 5 bases from V and 5 bases from J, leaving 12 bases between. The CDR3 DNA reads as TGTGCCAGCAGCGAAGGGAAGCTTACCGGGGAGCTGTTTTTT. Translation: CASSEGKLTGELFF.